This T cell receptor beta chain was identified during a study of identical twins. The ends were cut back, 0 bases at V and 2 bases at J, with 5 bases in the middle. The length of the CDR3 is 13 residues. Germline loops: CDR1 SGHDN, CDR2 FVKESK. TCRdb reanalysed the 5' RACE reads using MiXCR and keeps one entry per CDR3 protein. The sample lists approximately 220,000 distinct CDR3 sequences; about 7.5% were seen once. This clonotype has more than one count but fewer than ten. The sample was also reused in another study, on yellow fever vaccine responses in identical twins.

Sequencing used memory (CD45RO+) T cells sorted from blood. The V gene is TRBV14, the J gene TRBJ2-7; D is unresolved. The clonotype comes from a woman younger than 30 in good health. The CDR3, as DNA: TGTGCCAGCAGCCAAGATTATGCCTACGAGCAGTACTTC. It specifies CASSQDYAYEQYF.